This TCR beta chain was sequenced in a study of neurological immune-mediated disorders. TCRdb processed the 5' RACE reads anew with MiXCR; each CDR3 protein has one entry. The data show roughly 41,000 distinct CDR3 sequences, more than 9.5% seen once. Study observations and caveats: Levels of TCR clonal expansion peaked in HTLV-1-associated myelopathy and reached their lowest in multiple sclerosis, under those of healthy controls.

V was shortened by 6 bases and J by 1 base, with 11 bases between the two germline ends. The CDR3 length is 13 residues. CDR1 is SGHRS and CDR2 is YFSETQ in the germline V gene. This clonotype has ten or more counts. Its specificity is not known. Time point given: technical triplicate 1. The chain combines TRBV5-1 with TRBJ2-7; TRBD2 is a possible D gene (5 bases). Specimen: PBMCs. This clonotype was obtained from a man aged 55 to 70 with HTLV-1-associated myelopathy (HAM/TSP). The CDR3, as DNA: TGCGCCAGCAAAGCGGACGTATCCTACGAGCAGTACTTC. This sequence encodes CASKADVSYEQYF. Using reference TRBV5-1 and TRBJ2-7 for the parts outside the CDR3, the full variable domain is KAGVTQTPRYLIKTRGQQVTLSCSPISGHRSVSWYQQTPGQGLQFLFEYFSETQRNKGNFPGRFSGRQFSNSRSEMNVSTLELGDSALYLCASKADVSYEQYFGPGTRLTVT.